The 20 T cell receptor beta chains given below trace back to one sample, sequenced in a study of early T cells in non-severe SARS-CoV-2 infection. Each CDR3 protein is one row after TCRdb ran MiXCR on the 5' RACE reads. The sample holds about 29,000 distinct CDR3 sequences, about 5.5% seen once. Sequences were obtained from whole blood. Receptor source: an adult who was a healthcare worker with PCR-confirmed SARS-CoV-2 infection or an uninfected control (not recorded which).

This clonotype has at least ten counts. V and J are TRBV7-9 and TRBJ2-3, with no clear D. Trimming took 5 bases from V and 7 from J, leaving 7 bases between them. CDR1 is SEHNR and CDR2 is FQNEAQ in the germline V gene (reference sequence). This CDR3 has 11 amino acids. The CDR3 here is CASSRLHTQYF. The CDR3 DNA is TGTGCCAGCAGCCGCTTGCATACGCAGTATTTT.

This clonotype was observed many times. The chain recombines TRBV7-2 with TRBJ2-1, with 7 bases fitting TRBD1. V was clipped by 5 bases and J by 9 bases; unmatched bases: 13. The CDR3 is made up of 15 amino acids. Germline CDR1 reads SGHTA; CDR2 reads FQGNSA. In DNA, the CDR3 is TGTGCCAGCAGCCCGGACAGGTTGAGTAAGGGTGAGCAGTTCTTC. Protein product: CASSPDRLSKGEQFF.

On this clonotype itself: A much larger clone sits a single nucleotide away, making a read error possible. The chain employs TRBV10-1 and TRBJ2-3; D possibly corresponds to TRBD2 (7 bases). The CDR3 consists of 14 residues. Trimming shortened V by 5 bases and J by 6 bases, and 15 bases separated the two germline ends. The germline CDR1 and CDR2 sequences are WNHNN and SYGVQD (reference sequence). CDR3 region: CASSFAGARDTQYF. Here the CDR3 DNA reads TGCGCCAGCAGTTTTGCGGGGGCAAGGGATACGCAGTATTTT.

This clonotype was detected many times. This chain links TRBV29-1 with TRBJ2-3; TRBD2 might be the D (5 bases). This CDR3 has 12 residues. Germline assignment: CDR1 SQVTM and CDR2 ANQGSEA. Trimming took off 8 bases at V and 5 bases at J, with 14 bases between the two ends. CDR3 nucleotide sequence: TGCAGCATCCCTCGGGGTCAAGATACGCAGTATTTT. This sequence encodes CSIPRGQDTQYF.

There are many counts of this clonotype. The chain joins TRBV18 to TRBJ2-5; no clear D. The V end lost 0 bases, the J end lost 2 bases, and 7 bases lay between the germline ends. The CDR3 is 14 amino acids. Germline CDR1 KGHSH, CDR2 LQKENI. The CDR3 region is CASSPPGKQETQYF. The CDR3 coding sequence is TGTGCCAGCTCACCACCAGGGAAGCAAGAGACCCAGTACTTC. Supplemented by reference TRBV18 and TRBJ2-5, the full variable domain reads NAGVMQNPRHLVRRRGQEARLRCSPMKGHSHVYWYRQLPEEGLKFMVYLQKENIIDESGMPKERFSAEFPKEGPSILRIQQVVRGDSAAYFCASSPPGKQETQYFGPGTRLLVL.

In this sample, this clonotype turned up many times. The rearrangement joins TRBV5-1 to TRBJ1-6; 8 nucleotides match TRBD1. V was clipped by 2 bases and J by 4 bases; unmatched bases: 2. The CDR3 totals 15 residues. From germline, CDR1 is SGHRS and CDR2 YFSETQ. CDR3 protein: CASSFGQGYNSPLHF. CDR3 coding DNA: TGCGCCAGCAGCTTCGGACAGGGATATAATTCACCCCTCCACTTT.

In its sample, this clonotype is medium-sized. This rearrangement joins TRBV7-9 to TRBJ1-1, with D possibly TRBD1 on 6 matching bases. V shed 5 bases and J shed 2 bases, with 9 bases lying between them. Germline CDR1 is SEHNR and CDR2 is FQNEAQ (reference sequence). This CDR3 has 13 amino acids. The DNA of the CDR3 is TGTGCCAGCAGCATAGGGACAAACACTGAAGCTTTCTTT. Protein: CASSIGTNTEAFF.

This clonotype was detected ten times or more. The chain combines TRBV15 with TRBJ1-1; no definite D call. CDR1 is LNHNV, CDR2 YYDKDF, per germline (reference sequence). The CDR3 length is 15 residues. V lost 6 bases, J lost 10 bases, and 24 bases lay in between. The CDR3 loop reads CATSRAGSSGLRAFF. The CDR3 nucleotides read TGTGCCACCAGTCGGGCGGGGTCGAGCGGTTTGCGAGCTTTCTTT.

The sample holds a few counts of this clonotype. The J gene is TRBJ1-2, the V gene TRBV6-1; D might be TRBD1 (5 bases). Germline V lookup: CDR1 MNHNS, CDR2 SASEGT. The CDR3 extends over 15 amino acids. The V end was cut by 10 bases, the J end by 4 bases, with 22 bases between. CDR3 sequence (DNA): TGTGCCACCGACGGGCGGTCTGATGGGGCCTATGGCTACACCTTC. Amino acids: CATDGRSDGAYGYTF.

This clonotype was detected many times. The rearrangement joins TRBV7-2 to TRBJ2-1; 10 bases are shared with TRBD1. The J segment lost 9 bases and the V segment lost 5 bases, leaving 10 bases of the junction unmatched. This CDR3 comprises 15 residues. CDR1 SGHTA and CDR2 FQGNSA come from the germline V gene. CDR3 nucleotide sequence: TGTGCCAGCAGCCCAAGCCCGGGACAGGGGATTGAGCAGTTCTTC. Protein sequence: CASSPSPGQGIEQFF.

This clonotype was observed once. V gene TRBV20-1 combines with J gene TRBJ2-1; 14 bases align to TRBD2. Germline assignment: CDR1 DFQATT and CDR2 SNEGSKA (reference sequence). The CDR3 runs to 14 residues. After removal of 6 bases from V and 8 bases from J, the junction contained 6 bases not matched to a gene. In DNA, the CDR3 is TGCAGTGCACCGACTAGCGGGAGGGCCCATGAGCAGTTCTTC. This sequence encodes CSAPTSGRAHEQFF.

The table lists this clonotype with many counts. The chain joins TRBV20-1 to TRBJ2-1; 8 bases map to TRBD1. This CDR3 comprises 13 residues. Germline lookup yields CDR1 DFQATT and CDR2 SNEGSKA (reference sequence). V lost 4 bases, J lost 9 bases, and 8 bases stayed unmatched. As DNA, the CDR3 is TGCAGTGCTAACCAGGACAGGGAAGGTGAGCAGTTCTTC. Translated: CSANQDREGEQFF.

About this clonotype itself: One junction end does not reproduce the germline sequence, and a read error may be involved. V usage is TRBV11-2 and J usage is TRBJ2-7; D might be TRBD1 (5 bases). The CDR3 is made up of 14 amino acids. CDR1 and CDR2 from the germline V gene are SGHAT and FQNNGV. In DNA, the CDR3 is TGTGCCAGCAGCTCCCAGGGTAGCTCCTGCGAGCAGTACTTC. Its protein is CASSSQGSSCEQYF.

The chain employs TRBV5-1 and TRBJ2-2, with D possibly TRBD2 on 6 matching bases. Germline CDR1 and CDR2: SGHRS and YFSETQ. The CDR3 contains 14 residues. The ends were cut back, 3 bases at V and 4 bases at J, with 10 bases in the middle. The CDR3 protein is CASSSTRGTGELFF. The CDR3 nucleotides are TGCGCCAGCAGCTCCACGCGGGGCACCGGGGAGCTGTTTTTT.

This clonotype was detected a few times. The rearrangement links TRBV29-1 to TRBJ1-2; D unclear. Germline CDR1 SQVTM, CDR2 ANQGSEA. Trimming cost V 3 bases and J 8 bases, with 19 bases left between them. This CDR3 region has 14 residues. The CDR3 DNA reads TGCAGCGTTGATCTATTGGGGTCCCTTGAAGGCTACACCTTC. Its protein is CSVDLLGSLEGYTF. The variable domain in full, with the rest retrieved from reference TRBV29-1 and TRBJ1-2, is SAVISQKPSRDICQRGTSLTIQCQVDSQVTMMFWYRQQPGQSLTLIATANQGSEATYESGFVIDKFPISRPNLTFSTLTVSNMSPEDSSIYLCSVDLLGSLEGYTFGSGTRLTVV.

In its sample, this clonotype was seen many times. The V gene is TRBV3-1, the J gene TRBJ1-5; D is unclear. Trimming left V 2 bases short and J 1 base short, with 12 bases between. The CDR3 sequence is 16 residues long. Per germline, CDR1 LGHDT and CDR2 YNNKEL (reference sequence). In DNA, the CDR3 is TGTGCCAGCAGCCAACATCCAACGGGAAGCAATCAGCCCCAGCATTTT. It specifies CASSQHPTGSNQPQHF.

Judged by abundance, this clonotype is medium-sized (0.01 to 0.1%). This rearrangement joins TRBV11-2 to TRBJ1-6; D is perhaps TRBD1 (6 bases). The CDR3 extends over 15 amino acids. Germline lookup yields CDR1 SGHAT and CDR2 FQNNGV. The ends were cut back, 5 bases at V and 7 bases at J, with 15 bases in the middle. CDR3 nucleotide sequence: TGTGCCAGCAGCCCCTTGGGGGCAGTCAATTCACCCCTCCACTTT. This sequence encodes CASSPLGAVNSPLHF.

The table lists this clonotype with many counts. The rearrangement joins TRBV9 to TRBJ2-1; either TRBD1 or TRBD2 may fit D (6 bases each). This CDR3 is 15 amino acids long. Germline V gene data show CDR1 as SGDLS and CDR2 as YYNGEE. Trimming left V 3 bases short and J 5 bases short, with 15 bases between. As DNA, the CDR3 is TGTGCCAGCAGCGCAACCGACGGGGGCAACAATGAGCAGTTCTTC. Translating it yields CASSATDGGNNEQFF.

This clonotype showed up many times. This chain joins TRBV7-2 and TRBJ2-7; 7 nucleotides agree with TRBD2. The V and J ends lost 4 bases and 0 bases, in that order; junction bases with no gene match: 9. CDR3 size: 16 residues. Per germline, CDR1 SGHTA and CDR2 FQGNSA. The CDR3, as DNA: TGTGCCAGCAGCTCCTCCCGGACTAGTTCCTCCTACGAGCAGTACTTC. Its protein product is CASSSSRTSSSYEQYF.

This clonotype was recorded many times. The V and J genes are TRBV5-3 and TRBJ1-3; 7 bases agree with TRBD1. TRBV5-3 is annotated as an ORF whose role is uncertain. Trimming took 4 bases from V and 4 from J; bases not matched to a gene: 11. The CDR3 covers 16 residues. The CDR3 here is CARSVPRDREGNTIYF. CDR3 nucleotide sequence: TGTGCCAGAAGCGTCCCCCGGGACAGAGAGGGAAACACCATATATTTT.